These 4 T cell receptor beta chains originate from one sample sequenced in a study of blood T cell repertoires in COVID-19. Sequenced by immunoSEQ multiplex PCR; TCRdb stores in-frame clones only, minus some. In the table there are approximately 400,000 clones, approximately 77% of which are singletons. Sequencing was done on a sample of peripheral blood. These receptors all come from a human donor with acute or convalescent COVID-19. The donor label of this sample is uncertain.

The V call is TRBV28, the J call TRBJ1-3; TRBD1 matches 7 bases. CDR1 is MDHEN, CDR2 SYDVKM, per germline. This CDR3 comprises 14 residues. After removal of 2 bases from V and 8 bases from J, the junction contained 6 bases not matched to a gene. CDR3 nucleotide sequence: TGTGCCAGCAGTTTACCGACAGGGCCATACACCATATATTTT. Its translation: CASSLPTGPYTIYF.

The chain employs TRBV19 and TRBJ1-4; D unresolved. Trimming removed 4 bases from V and 8 bases from J, with 20 bases in between. This CDR3 comprises 16 residues. Germline CDR1 LNHDA, CDR2 SQIVND (reference sequence). The CDR3 is CASSNQRGPSREKLFF. The CDR3 DNA sequence: TGTGCCAGTAGTAACCAAAGAGGCCCCAGCCGCGAAAAACTGTTTTTT.

The rearrangement joins TRBV6-5 to TRBJ1-3; 8 bases match TRBD1. Trimming took 4 bases from V and 0 from J; bases not matched to a gene: 5. There are 16 residues in the CDR3. CDR1 and CDR2 (germline): MNHEY, SVGAGI. The CDR3 sequence is CASSSRTGSSGNTIYF. The DNA of the CDR3 is TGTGCCAGCAGTTCTAGGACAGGGAGCTCTGGAAACACCATATATTTT.

The V gene is TRBV18, the J gene TRBJ1-3; 8 bases match TRBD1. V shed 3 bases, J shed 1 base, and the junction held 17 bases outside the gene matches. The CDR3 runs 20 residues. The germline V gene has CDR1 KGHSH and CDR2 LQKENI. CDR3 sequence: CASSPLGTGSKPQSGNTIYF. The CDR3 nucleotides are TGTGCCAGCTCACCCCTGGGGACAGGCTCAAAACCTCAGTCTGGAAACACCATATATTTT.